The 6 T cell receptor beta chains below were found in one sample sequenced in a study of identical twins. TCRdb re-called the 5' RACE reads with MiXCR, one entry per CDR3 protein. The data show 350,000 or so distinct CDR3 sequences, roughly 9% seen once. The sequenced material came from naive T cells sorted from blood. Receptor source: a woman aged 45-60 years in good health.

The sample holds many counts of this clonotype. This chain joins TRBV20-1 and TRBJ2-1, with 8 bases lining up with TRBD2. The germline CDR1 and CDR2 sequences are DFQATT and SNEGSKA (reference sequence). J lost 2 bases, V lost 3 bases, and 3 bases had no gene match. There are 14 residues in the CDR3. In DNA, the CDR3 is TGCAGTGCTAGCCTAGCGGGCGCCTACAATGAGCAGTTCTTC. The encoded protein is CSASLAGAYNEQFF.

Regarding this clonotype: A clone one base away is much larger, so this may be a read error. This chain connects TRBV24-1 to TRBJ2-1, with 7 bases matching TRBD2. Germline assignment: CDR1 KGHDR and CDR2 SFDVKD. The CDR3 extends over 16 amino acids. CDR3 region: CSTSDPTSPNYNEQFF. CDR3 DNA sequence: TGTTCCACCAGTGATCCGACTAGCCCAAACTACAATGAGCAGTTCTTC.

This clonotype was seen ten or more times. This chain links TRBV5-6 with TRBJ2-5; maybe TRBD1 (6 bases). This CDR3 is 12 amino acids long. Per the germline V gene, CDR1 is SGHDT and CDR2 is YYEEEE. Trimming took 5 bases from V and 4 from J, leaving 9 bases between them. The DNA of the CDR3 is TGTGCCAGCAGGGACAGTATAGAGACCCAGTACTTC. It yields the protein CASRDSIETQYF.

This clonotype was picked up a small number of times. The chain links TRBV5-1 to TRBJ2-2; 7 bases agree with TRBD2. Germline lookup yields CDR1 SGHRS and CDR2 YFSETQ. V lost 2 bases, J lost 7 bases, and 17 bases stayed unmatched. The CDR3 is 18 amino acids. The CDR3: CASSFLGSGLDVIGELFF. CDR3 DNA: TGCGCCAGCAGCTTCCTCGGGTCCGGACTAGATGTTATCGGGGAGCTGTTTTTT.

This clonotype was detected many times. This rearrangement joins TRBV6-5 to TRBJ1-5; no reliable D call. Per germline, CDR1 MNHEY and CDR2 SVGAGI. Trimming pared 3 bases from V and 7 bases from J, leaving 16 bases between. The CDR3 has 15 residues. CDR3 nucleotide sequence: TGTGCCAGCAGTTATTCGAAGAGAAACGGGCAGCCCCAGCATTTT. Translating gives CASSYSKRNGQPQHF.

This clonotype has a count of ten or more. This sequence joins TRBV5-1 and TRBJ2-3, with no clear D. CDR3 length: 13 residues. The germline V gene encodes CDR1 SGHRS and CDR2 YFSETQ. Deletions cut 6 bases from V and 4 bases from J, with 12 bases between. CDR3: CASNEVVPDTQYF. DNA for the CDR3: TGCGCCAGCAACGAGGTAGTCCCAGATACGCAGTATTTT.